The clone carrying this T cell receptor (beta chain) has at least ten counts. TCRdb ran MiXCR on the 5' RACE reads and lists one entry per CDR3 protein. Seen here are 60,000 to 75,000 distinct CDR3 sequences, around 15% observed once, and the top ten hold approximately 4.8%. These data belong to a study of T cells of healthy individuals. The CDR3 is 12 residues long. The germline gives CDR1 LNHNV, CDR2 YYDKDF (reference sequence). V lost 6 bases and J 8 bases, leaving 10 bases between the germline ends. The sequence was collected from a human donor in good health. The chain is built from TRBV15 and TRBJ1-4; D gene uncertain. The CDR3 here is CATRNGGEKLFF. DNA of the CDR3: TGTGCCACCAGGAACGGAGGGGAAAAACTGTTTTTT.